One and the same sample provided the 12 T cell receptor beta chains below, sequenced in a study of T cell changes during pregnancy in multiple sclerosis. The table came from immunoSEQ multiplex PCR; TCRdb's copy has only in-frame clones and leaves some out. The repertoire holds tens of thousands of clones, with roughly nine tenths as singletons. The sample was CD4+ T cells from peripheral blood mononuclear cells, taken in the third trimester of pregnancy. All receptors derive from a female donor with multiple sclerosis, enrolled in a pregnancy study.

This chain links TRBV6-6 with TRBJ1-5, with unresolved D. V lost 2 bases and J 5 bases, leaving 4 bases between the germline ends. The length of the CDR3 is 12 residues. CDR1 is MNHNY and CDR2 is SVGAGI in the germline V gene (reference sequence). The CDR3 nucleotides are TGTGCCAGCAGTTACACTGATCAGCCCCAGCATTTT. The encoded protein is CASSYTDQPQHF.

CDR3 DNA sequence: TGTGCCAGCAGCACGGGACAGGCTGTGGAGCAGTACTTC. Translation gives CASSTGQAVEQYF. The chain recombines TRBV5-5 with TRBJ2-7, with 8 bases identical to TRBD1. Germline CDR1 is SGHKS and CDR2 is YYEKEE (reference sequence). V shed 4 bases and J 7 bases; nucleotides not matched to a gene: 7. The CDR3 consists of 13 residues.

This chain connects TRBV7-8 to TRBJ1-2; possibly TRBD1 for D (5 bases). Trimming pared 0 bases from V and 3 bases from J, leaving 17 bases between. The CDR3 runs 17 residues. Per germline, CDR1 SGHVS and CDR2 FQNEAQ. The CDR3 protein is CASSLAGQGGFYYGYTF. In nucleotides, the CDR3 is TGTGCCAGCAGCTTAGCGGGGCAGGGTGGGTTTTACTATGGCTACACCTTC.

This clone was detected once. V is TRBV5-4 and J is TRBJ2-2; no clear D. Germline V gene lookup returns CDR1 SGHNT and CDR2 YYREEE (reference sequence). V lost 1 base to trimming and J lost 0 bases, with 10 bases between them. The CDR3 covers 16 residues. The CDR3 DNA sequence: TGTGCCAGCAGCTTGTTCCTCTCCCCGAACACCGGGGAGCTGTTTTTT. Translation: CASSLFLSPNTGELFF.

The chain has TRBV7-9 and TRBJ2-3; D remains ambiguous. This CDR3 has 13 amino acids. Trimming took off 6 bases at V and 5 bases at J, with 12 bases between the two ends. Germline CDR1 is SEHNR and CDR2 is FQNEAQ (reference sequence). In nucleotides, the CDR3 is TGTGCCAGCAGGGTGACTGCCGGAGATACGCAGTATTTT. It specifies CASRVTAGDTQYF. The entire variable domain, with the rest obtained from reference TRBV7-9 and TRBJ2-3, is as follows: DTGVSQNPRHKITKRGQNVTFRCDPISEHNRLYWYRQTLGQGPEFLTYFQNEAQLEKSRLLSDRFSAERPKGSFSTLEIQRTEQGDSAMYLCASRVTAGDTQYFGPGTRLTVL.

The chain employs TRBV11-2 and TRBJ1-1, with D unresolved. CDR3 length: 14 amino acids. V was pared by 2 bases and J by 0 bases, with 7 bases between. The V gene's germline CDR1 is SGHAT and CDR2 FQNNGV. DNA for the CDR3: TGTGCCAGCAGCTTATCAGAAATGAACACTGAAGCTTTCTTT. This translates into CASSLSEMNTEAFF. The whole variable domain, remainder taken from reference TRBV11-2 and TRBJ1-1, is EAGVAQSPRYKIIEKRQSVAFWCNPISGHATLYWYQQILGQGPKLLIQFQNNGVVDDSQLPKDRFSAERLKGVDSTLKIQPAKLEDSAVYLCASSLSEMNTEAFFGQGTRLTVV.

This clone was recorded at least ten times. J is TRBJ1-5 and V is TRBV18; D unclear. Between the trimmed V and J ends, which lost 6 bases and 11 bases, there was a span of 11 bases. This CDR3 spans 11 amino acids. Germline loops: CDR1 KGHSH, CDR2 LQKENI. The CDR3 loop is CASSIGKAQHF. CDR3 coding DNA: TGTGCCAGCTCCATCGGGAAGGCCCAGCATTTT.

CDR3 loop: CASSEYQGQGPNEQFF. DNA for the CDR3: TGTGCCAGCAGTGAATATCAAGGACAGGGACCCAATGAGCAGTTCTTC. The chain employs TRBV25-1 and TRBJ2-1; the match to TRBD1 covers 8 bases. Germline V lookup: CDR1 MGHDK, CDR2 SYGVNS. The CDR3 has 16 residues. The V and J ends lost 0 bases and 6 bases, in that order; junction bases with no gene match: 7.

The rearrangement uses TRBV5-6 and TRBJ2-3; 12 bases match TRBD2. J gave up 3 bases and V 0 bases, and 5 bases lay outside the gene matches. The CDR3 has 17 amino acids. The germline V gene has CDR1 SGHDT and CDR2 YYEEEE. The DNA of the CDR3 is TGTGCCAGCAGCTTGGCCCTAGCGGGGGGGCATACAGATACGCAGTATTTT. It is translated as CASSLALAGGHTDTQYF.

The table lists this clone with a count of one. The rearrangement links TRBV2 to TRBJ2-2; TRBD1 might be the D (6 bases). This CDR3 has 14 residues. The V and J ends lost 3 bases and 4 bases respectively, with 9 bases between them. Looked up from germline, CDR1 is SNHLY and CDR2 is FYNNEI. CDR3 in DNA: TGTGCCAGCAGTGAGTCAGGGGTCACCGGGGAGCTGTTTTTT. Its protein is CASSESGVTGELFF.

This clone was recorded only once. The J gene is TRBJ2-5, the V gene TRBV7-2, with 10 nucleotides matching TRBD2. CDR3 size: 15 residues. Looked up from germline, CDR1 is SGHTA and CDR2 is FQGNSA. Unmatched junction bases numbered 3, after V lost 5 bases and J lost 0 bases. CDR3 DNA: TGTGCCAGCAGCCTGACTAGCGGGTACCAAGAGACCCAGTACTTC. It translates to CASSLTSGYQETQYF. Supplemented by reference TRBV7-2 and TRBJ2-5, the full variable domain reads GAGVSQSPSNKVTEKGKDVELRCDPISGHTALYWYRQSLGQGLEFLIYFQGNSAPDKSGLPSDRFSAERTGGSVSTLTIQRTQQEDSAVYLCASSLTSGYQETQYFGPGTRLLVL.

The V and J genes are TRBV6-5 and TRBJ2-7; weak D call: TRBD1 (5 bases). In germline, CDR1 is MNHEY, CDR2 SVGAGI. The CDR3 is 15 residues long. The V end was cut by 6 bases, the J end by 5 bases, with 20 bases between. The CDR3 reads CASSFSDILFDEQYF. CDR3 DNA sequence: TGTGCCAGCAGCTTCTCGGACATTCTTTTCGACGAGCAGTACTTC.